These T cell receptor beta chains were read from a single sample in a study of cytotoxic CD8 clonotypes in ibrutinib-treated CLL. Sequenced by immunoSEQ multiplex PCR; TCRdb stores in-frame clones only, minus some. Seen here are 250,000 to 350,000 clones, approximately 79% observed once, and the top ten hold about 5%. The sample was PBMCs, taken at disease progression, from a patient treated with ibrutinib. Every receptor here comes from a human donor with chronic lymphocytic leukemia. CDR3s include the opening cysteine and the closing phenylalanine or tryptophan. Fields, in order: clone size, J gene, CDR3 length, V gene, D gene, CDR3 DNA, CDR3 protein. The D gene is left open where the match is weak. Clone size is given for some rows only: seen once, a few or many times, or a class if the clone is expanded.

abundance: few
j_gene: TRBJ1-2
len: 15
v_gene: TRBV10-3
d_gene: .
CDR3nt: TGTGCCATCACCCAGGGAGGGCAGACGAACTATGGCTACACCTTC
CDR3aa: CAITQGGQTNYGYTF

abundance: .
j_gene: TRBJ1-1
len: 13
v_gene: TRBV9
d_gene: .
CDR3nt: TGTGCCAGCAGCGTAGCCCTGGGGGATGAAGCTTTCTTT
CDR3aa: CASSVALGDEAFF

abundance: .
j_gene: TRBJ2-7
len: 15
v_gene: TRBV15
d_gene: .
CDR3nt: TGTGCCACCAGCAGAGATACCGGGGGAACCTACGAGCAGTACTTC
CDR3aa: CATSRDTGGTYEQYF

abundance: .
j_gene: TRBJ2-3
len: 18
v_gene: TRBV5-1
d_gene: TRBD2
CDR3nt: TGCGCCAGCAGCTTGGGAGCTAGCGGGAGCTTGGGCACAGATACGCAGTATTTT
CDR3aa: CASSLGASGSLGTDTQYF

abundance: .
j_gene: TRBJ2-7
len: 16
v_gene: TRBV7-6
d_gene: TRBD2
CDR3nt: TGTGCCAGCAGCTTAGAGGTCGGGGGGATCACCTACGAGCAGTACTTC
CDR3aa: CASSLEVGGITYEQYF

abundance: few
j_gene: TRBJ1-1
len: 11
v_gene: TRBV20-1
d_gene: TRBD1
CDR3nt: TGCAGTGCTAGGACACAGGGGGGAACTTTCTTT
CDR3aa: CSARTQGGTFF

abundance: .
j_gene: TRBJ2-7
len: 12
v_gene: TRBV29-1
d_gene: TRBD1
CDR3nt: TGCAGCGTGGGGGACAGGGAATACGAGCAGTACTTC
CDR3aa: CSVGDREYEQYF

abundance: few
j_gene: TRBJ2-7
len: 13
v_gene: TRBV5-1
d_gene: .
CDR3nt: TGCGCCAGCACCATTTTAAGAGGCTACGAGCAGTACTTC
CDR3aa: CASTILRGYEQYF

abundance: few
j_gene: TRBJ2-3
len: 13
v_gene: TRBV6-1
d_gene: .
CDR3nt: TGTGCCAGCAGCATAGCGGCAGGGGATACGCAGTATTTT
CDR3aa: CASSIAAGDTQYF

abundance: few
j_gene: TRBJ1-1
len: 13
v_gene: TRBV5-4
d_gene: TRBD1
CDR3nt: TGTGCCAGCAGCCCCGGACAGGACACTGAAGCTTTCTTT
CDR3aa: CASSPGQDTEAFF

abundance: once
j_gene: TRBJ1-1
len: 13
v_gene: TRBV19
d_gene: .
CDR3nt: TGTGCCAGTAGTAGTAACACTAACACTGAAGCTTTCTTT
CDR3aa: CASSSNTNTEAFF

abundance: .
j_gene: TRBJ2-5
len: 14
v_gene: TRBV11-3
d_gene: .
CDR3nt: TGTGCCAGCAGCTTAGGTCCGCAACAAGAGACCCAGTACTTC
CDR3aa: CASSLGPQQETQYF

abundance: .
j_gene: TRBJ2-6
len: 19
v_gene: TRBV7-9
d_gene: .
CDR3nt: TGTGCCAGCAGCTTAGCGCACAGGGGAGGGGGCGCTGGGGCCAACGTCCTGACTTTC
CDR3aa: CASSLAHRGGGAGANVLTF

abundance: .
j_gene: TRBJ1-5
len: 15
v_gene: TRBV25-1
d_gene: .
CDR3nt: TGTGCCAGCCAAAAGGCGGGGGCGAGCAATCAGCCCCAGCATTTT
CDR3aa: CASQKAGASNQPQHF

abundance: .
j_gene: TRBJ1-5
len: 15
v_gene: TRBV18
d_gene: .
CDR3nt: TGTGCCAGCTCACCACCGAATTATAGCAATCAGCCCCAGCATTTT
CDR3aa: CASSPPNYSNQPQHF

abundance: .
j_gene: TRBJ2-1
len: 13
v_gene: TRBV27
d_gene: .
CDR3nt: TGTGCCAGCAGTTTCAGGGGTCCAAATGAGCAGTTCTTC
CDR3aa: CASSFRGPNEQFF

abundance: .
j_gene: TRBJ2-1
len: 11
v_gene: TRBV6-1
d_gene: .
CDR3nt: TGTGCCAGCAGTGTGGGGGCGGAGCAGTTCTTC
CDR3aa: CASSVGAEQFF

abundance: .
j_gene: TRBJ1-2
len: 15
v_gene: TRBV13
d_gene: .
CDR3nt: TGTGCCAGCAGCTTAGGCCGTTCGAGTAAATATGGCTACACCTTC
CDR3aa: CASSLGRSSKYGYTF

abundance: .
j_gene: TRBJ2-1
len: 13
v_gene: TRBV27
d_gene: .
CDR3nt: TGTGCCAGCAGTTTTTTCGCGAACAATGAGCAGTTCTTC
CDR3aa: CASSFFANNEQFF

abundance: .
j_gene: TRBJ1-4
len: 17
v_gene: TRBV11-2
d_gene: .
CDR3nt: TGTGCCAGCAGCTTAGGGTCCTCGACAGGCTACCAGAAAGGGCTGTTTTTT
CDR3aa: CASSLGSSTGYQKGLFF

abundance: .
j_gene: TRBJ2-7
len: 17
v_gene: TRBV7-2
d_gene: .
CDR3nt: TGTGCCAGCAGCTTAGCGGGGTTAGTAGCGGTCTCCTACGAGCAGTACTTC
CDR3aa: CASSLAGLVAVSYEQYF

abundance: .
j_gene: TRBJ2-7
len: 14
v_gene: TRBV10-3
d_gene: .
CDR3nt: TGTGCCATCAGTGAGCCGGGACTGCTGTACGAGCAGTACTTC
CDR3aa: CAISEPGLLYEQYF

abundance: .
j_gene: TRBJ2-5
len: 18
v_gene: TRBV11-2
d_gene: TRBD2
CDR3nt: TGTGCCAGCAGCCCAAAAAAGACTAGCGGGACGTACCAAGAGACCCAGTACTTC
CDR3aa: CASSPKKTSGTYQETQYF

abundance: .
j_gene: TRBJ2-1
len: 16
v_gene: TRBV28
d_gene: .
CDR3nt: TGTGCCAGCAGTTTAAATCTGGCGGATATTACAATGAAGCAGTTCTTC
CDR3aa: CASSLNLADITMKQFF

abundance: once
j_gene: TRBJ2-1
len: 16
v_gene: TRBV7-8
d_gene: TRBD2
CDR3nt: TGTGCCAGCAGCGAGATAGGGGGCGGGAGGGCCAATGAGCAGTTCTTC
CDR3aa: CASSEIGGGRANEQFF

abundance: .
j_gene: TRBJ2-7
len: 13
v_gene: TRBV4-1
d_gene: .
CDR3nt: TGCGCCAGCAGCCCCTTCCATATCAACGAGCAGTACTTC
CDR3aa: CASSPFHINEQYF

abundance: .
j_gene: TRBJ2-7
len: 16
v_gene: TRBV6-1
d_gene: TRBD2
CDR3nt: TGTGCCAGCAGTGATATTCGAGCGGGGTTCTCCTACGAGCAGTACTTC
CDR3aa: CASSDIRAGFSYEQYF

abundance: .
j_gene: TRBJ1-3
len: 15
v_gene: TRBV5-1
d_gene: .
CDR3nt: TGCGCCAGCAGCTTGCGTGCGAGCTCTGGAAACACCATATATTTT
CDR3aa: CASSLRASSGNTIYF

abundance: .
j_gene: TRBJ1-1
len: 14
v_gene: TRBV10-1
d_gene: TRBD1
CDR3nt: TGCGCCAGCAGTGGCCAGGGGGTCGACACTGAAGCTTTCTTT
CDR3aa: CASSGQGVDTEAFF

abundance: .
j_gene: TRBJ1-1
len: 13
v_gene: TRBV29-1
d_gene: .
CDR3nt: TGCAGCGTGATCAGGGCGGGGGACACTGAAGCTTTCTTT
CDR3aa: CSVIRAGDTEAFF

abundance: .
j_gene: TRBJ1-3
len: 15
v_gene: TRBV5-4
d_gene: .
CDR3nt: TGTGCCAGCAGCTCTGGTGGAAGCTCTGGAAACACCATATATTTT
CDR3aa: CASSSGGSSGNTIYF

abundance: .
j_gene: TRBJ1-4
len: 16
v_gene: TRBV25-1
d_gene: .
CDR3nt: TGTGCCAGCAGTGAATCCCCCGGGACCCGAAATGAAAAACTGTTTTTT
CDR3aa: CASSESPGTRNEKLFF

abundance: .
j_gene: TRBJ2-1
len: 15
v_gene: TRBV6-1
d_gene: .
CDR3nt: TGTGCCAGCAGTGTCGCGGCGGGCTCCTACAATGAGCAGTTCTTC
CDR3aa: CASSVAAGSYNEQFF

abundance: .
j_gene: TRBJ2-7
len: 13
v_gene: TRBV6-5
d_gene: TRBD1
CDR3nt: TGTGCCAGCGGTAGTGGGACAGACTACGAGCAGTACTTC
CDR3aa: CASGSGTDYEQYF

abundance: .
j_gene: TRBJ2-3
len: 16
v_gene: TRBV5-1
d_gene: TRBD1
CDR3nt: TGCGCCAGCAGCTTGTGGGGGACAGGGAGCACAGATACGCAGTATTTT
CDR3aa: CASSLWGTGSTDTQYF

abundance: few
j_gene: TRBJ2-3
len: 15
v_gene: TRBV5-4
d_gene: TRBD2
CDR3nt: TGTGCCAGCAGCTTGGTAGCGGGGGATTCAGATACGCAGTATTTT
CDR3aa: CASSLVAGDSDTQYF

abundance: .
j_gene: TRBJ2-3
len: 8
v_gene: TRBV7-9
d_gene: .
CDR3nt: TGTGCCAGCAGTTCGCAGTATTTT
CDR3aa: CASSSQYF

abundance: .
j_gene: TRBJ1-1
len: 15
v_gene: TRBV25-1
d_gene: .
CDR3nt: TGTGCCAGCAGTGATCGGTCGAAAGGGTACACTGAAGCTTTCTTT
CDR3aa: CASSDRSKGYTEAFF

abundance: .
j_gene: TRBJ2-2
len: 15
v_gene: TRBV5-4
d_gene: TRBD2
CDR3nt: TGTGCCAGCAGCCTAGGACTAGCGGGGACCGGGGAGCTGTTTTTT
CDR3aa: CASSLGLAGTGELFF

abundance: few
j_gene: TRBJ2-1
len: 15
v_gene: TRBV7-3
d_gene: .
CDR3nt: TGTGCCAGCAGCCCAGAGGGACTCCCCGCTAGTGAGCAGTTCTTC
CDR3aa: CASSPEGLPASEQFF

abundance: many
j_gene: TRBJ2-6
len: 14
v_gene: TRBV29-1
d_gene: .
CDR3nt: TGCAGCGTTGAGGAAGGGTCTGGGGCCAACGTCCTGACTTTC
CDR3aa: CSVEEGSGANVLTF

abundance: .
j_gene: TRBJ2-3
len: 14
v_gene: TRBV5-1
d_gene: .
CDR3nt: TGCGCCAGCAGATGGGGTTCGAGCACAGATACGCAGTATTTT
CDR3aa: CASRWGSSTDTQYF

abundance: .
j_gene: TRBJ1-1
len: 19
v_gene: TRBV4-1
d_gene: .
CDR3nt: TGCGCCAGCAGCCAAGATTACCCCCCCGGGAGCTGGATGGGGACTGAAGCTTTCTTT
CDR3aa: CASSQDYPPGSWMGTEAFF

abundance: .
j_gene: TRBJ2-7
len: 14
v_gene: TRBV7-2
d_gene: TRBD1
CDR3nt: TGTGCCAGCAGCGCCTGGGACAGGTCAGACGAGCAGTACTTC
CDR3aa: CASSAWDRSDEQYF